Listed here are 24 T cell receptor beta chains from one sample, sequenced in a study of CD8 T cells in ankylosing spondylitis (dated by TCRdb to the late 2010s). For these receptors, no antigen is known. The paper as a whole reports these results and caveats: A TCR beta motif of eight highly homologous amino acid variants appeared characteristic of blood from ankylosing spondylitis patients.

The library was built by means of 5' RACE. Sequencing was performed on an Illumina HiSeq 2500. The public reads were quality trimmed at Q25 with fastp and then assembled into clones with MiXCR by TCRdb, keeping productive beta chains. Rows are unified per CDR3 protein, each entry keeping the most common DNA and genes. The sample table shows over 450,000 distinct CDR3 sequences, and roughly 13% are seen once. In total, the top ten clones hold about 6.8% of the sample. Input material: blood, either unsorted or a sorted T cell fraction (not recorded which). All receptors come from a male donor with ankylosing spondylitis.

This clonotype turned up a few times. The V gene is TRBV20-1, the J gene TRBJ1-2; 8 bases are shared with TRBD1. This CDR3 contains 13 residues. V trimming: 4 bases; J trimming: 7 bases; junction bases outside the gene matches: 8. Per germline, CDR1 DFQATT and CDR2 SNEGSKA (reference sequence). In DNA, the CDR3 is TGCAGTGCTACCCGAAGGGACAGGTCTGGCTACACCTTC. Protein: CSATRRDRSGYTF.

The CDR3: CASGWTSGAQETQYF. CDR3 bases: TGTGCCAGTGGATGGACTAGCGGGGCACAAGAGACCCAGTACTTC. The chain employs TRBV9 and TRBJ2-5; 12 bases map to TRBD2. J gave up 2 bases and V 8 bases, and 7 bases lay outside the gene matches. The CDR3 runs 15 residues. Germline CDR1 and CDR2: SGDLS and YYNGEE.

The CDR3 nucleotides are TGTGCCAGCAGCAACTCCCTCGGGACAGGGCTTGTAAGCAATCAGCCCCAGCATTTT. Its protein is CASSNSLGTGLVSNQPQHF. The chain is built from TRBV21-1 and TRBJ1-5; the table's D call, TRBD1, was not checked against the DNA. TRBV21-1 is listed as a pseudogene. This CDR3 has 19 residues.

This clonotype has at least ten counts. The CDR3 loop reads CASSSSPGQGNTIYF. The CDR3 nucleotides are TGTGCCAGCAGTTCGTCCCCGGGACAAGGAAACACCATATATTTT. The chain carries TRBV12-3 or TRBV12-4 and TRBJ1-3, with D possibly TRBD1 on 6 matching bases. Between the trimmed V and J ends, which lost 4 bases and 4 bases, there was a span of 14 bases. This CDR3 has 15 amino acids.

The chain recombines TRBV4-1 with TRBJ2-5; the match to TRBD2 covers 9 bases. V dropped 4 bases and J dropped 5; count of bases not matched to a gene: 14. This CDR3 spans 17 amino acids. From germline, CDR1 is MGHRA and CDR2 YSYEKL. CDR3 sequence: CASSLRGSGSSRETQYF. The CDR3 DNA follows: TGCGCCAGCAGCCTCCGGGGTAGCGGGAGTTCACGGGAGACCCAGTACTTC.

The CDR3 DNA follows: TGTGCCAGCAGTGAAGGCTTTAGAGACGGGTACGAGCAGTACTTC. Amino acids: CASSEGFRDGYEQYF. V is TRBV6-1 and J is TRBJ2-7, with unresolved D. Between the trimmed V and J ends, which lost 1 base and 4 bases, there was a span of 14 bases. The CDR3 spans 15 residues. Germline-derived CDR1 and CDR2 are MNHNS and SASEGT.

This clonotype was seen a few times. This rearrangement joins TRBV4-2 to TRBJ1-4, with D hard to call. Between the trimmed V and J ends, which lost 0 bases and 4 bases, there was a span of 9 bases. Germline CDR1 reads LGHNA; CDR2 reads YNFKEQ. There are 15 residues in the CDR3. The CDR3 region is CASSQEGRFNEKLFF. DNA for the CDR3: TGTGCCAGCAGCCAAGAGGGCAGGTTTAATGAAAAACTGTTTTTT.

This clonotype was detected only a few times. V is TRBV3-1 and J is TRBJ2-7, with 11 bases aligning to TRBD2. This CDR3 has 17 amino acids. Germline V CDR1 and CDR2: LGHDT, YNNKEL (reference sequence). The ends lost 2 bases at V and 1 base at J; junction bases unmatched: 7. CDR3 region: CASSQLPGLADSYEQYF. DNA of the CDR3: TGTGCCAGCAGCCAACTTCCGGGACTAGCGGATTCCTACGAGCAGTACTTC.

The V call is TRBV15, the J call TRBJ2-4; D is uncertain. V lost 4 bases and J 0 bases, leaving 1 base between the germline ends. Germline V gene lookup returns CDR1 LNHNV and CDR2 YYDKDF (reference sequence). There are 12 residues in the CDR3. The CDR3 here is CATSIAKNIQYF. The CDR3 region has the DNA TGTGCCACCAGCATAGCCAAAAACATTCAGTACTTC.

This clonotype was found many times. The chain joins TRBV12-3 or TRBV12-4 to TRBJ2-7; 8 positions agree with TRBD2. The junction had 9 bases not matched to a gene; V was cut back by 5 bases and J by 9 bases. CDR3 length: 13 amino acids. The CDR3 coding sequence is TGTGCCAGCAGTACTAGCGGAGTCCTCGGGCAGTACTTC. This encodes CASSTSGVLGQYF.

The chain links TRBV19 to TRBJ2-4, with D tentatively TRBD2 (6 bases). Germline V lookup: CDR1 LNHDA, CDR2 SQIVND (reference sequence). This CDR3 spans 16 amino acids. V shed 5 bases and J shed 7 bases, with 21 bases lying between them. The CDR3 DNA reads as TGTGCCAGTAGTGCCTTCAATCGGGGGTCGGGGAACATTCAGTACTTC. Its translation: CASSAFNRGSGNIQYF. Supplemented by reference TRBV19 and TRBJ2-4, the full variable domain reads DGGITQSPKYLFRKEGQNVTLSCEQNLNHDAMYWYRQDPGQGLRLIYYSQIVNDFQKGDIAEGYSVSREKKESFPLTVTSAQKNPTAFYLCASSAFNRGSGNIQYFGAGTRLSVL.

In the case of this clonotype: Just one base apart from a much larger clone, this may be a read error. The V gene is TRBV11-2, the J gene TRBJ1-2, with D perhaps matching TRBD1 (5 bases). This CDR3 spans 13 amino acids. V lost 0 bases, J lost 9 bases, and 11 bases lay in between. Per the germline V gene, CDR1 is SGHAT and CDR2 is FQNNGV. CDR3 region: CASSLEAGDCYTF. DNA of the CDR3: TGTGCCAGCAGCTTAGAAGCTGGGGACTGCTACACCTTC.

The V call is TRBV2, the J call TRBJ2-5, with TRBD2 matching 10 bases. J was trimmed by 5 bases and V by 6 bases; bases with no gene match: 9. The CDR3 contains 15 residues. Germline V gives CDR1 SNHLY, CDR2 FYNNEI. DNA of the CDR3: TGTGCCAGCAGGAATAGCGGGAGGCACGCCGAGACCCAGTACTTC. Encoded protein: CASRNSGRHAETQYF.

The table lists this clonotype with many counts. J is TRBJ2-1 and V is TRBV9; 7 bases fit TRBD2. The CDR3 runs to 16 residues. The trim removed 0 bases at V and 9 bases at J, leaving 12 bases unmatched. CDR1 and CDR2 (germline): SGDLS, YYNGEE. This CDR3 reads CASSVAPRLAAGEQFF. CDR3 nucleotides: TGTGCCAGCAGCGTAGCCCCCCGACTAGCCGCAGGTGAGCAGTTCTTC.

The chain is built from TRBV2 and TRBJ2-7; D is possibly TRBD1 or TRBD2 (5 bases each). This CDR3 is built from 14 residues. Trimming shortened V by 6 bases and J by 2 bases, and 14 bases separated the two germline ends. Germline V gene data show CDR1 as SNHLY and CDR2 as FYNNEI. CDR3 loop: CASRKEDKTYEQYF. The CDR3 DNA reads as TGTGCCAGCAGGAAGGAGGACAAGACCTACGAGCAGTACTTC.

This clonotype was counted many times. The V and J genes are TRBV2 and TRBJ1-2; perhaps TRBD1 as D (6 bases). The CDR3 runs to 14 residues. V was cut by 5 bases and J by 2 bases, with 12 bases left in between. From germline, CDR1 is SNHLY and CDR2 FYNNEI. The CDR3: CASSWTVSNYGYTF. The CDR3 DNA reads TGTGCCAGCAGTTGGACAGTGTCAAACTATGGCTACACCTTC.

This clonotype showed up just a few times. The rearrangement uses TRBV14 and TRBJ1-2; 7 nucleotides line up with TRBD1. The CDR3 length is 14 residues. After removal of 4 bases from V and 2 bases from J, the junction contained 4 bases not matched to a gene. CDR1 SGHDN and CDR2 FVKESK come from the germline V gene. CDR3 bases: TGTGCCAGCAGCCCGGGACAGAGAAACTATGGCTACACCTTC. Its translation: CASSPGQRNYGYTF.

This clonotype turned up a few times. The genes are TRBV9 and TRBJ2-5; tentative D call: TRBD2 (5 bases). Germline V gene sequence: CDR1 SGDLS, CDR2 YYNGEE. The CDR3 consists of 13 residues. V shed 8 bases and J shed 1 base, with 12 bases lying between them. CDR3 sequence reads: CASARDRQETQYF. The CDR3 DNA reads TGTGCCAGTGCCCGGGATCGCCAAGAGACCCAGTACTTC.

The chain carries TRBV27 and TRBJ1-5; D is undetermined. Per the germline V gene, CDR1 is MNHEY and CDR2 is SMNVEV (reference sequence). The CDR3 is 16 residues long. Trimming left V 4 bases short and J 0 bases short, with 13 bases between. CDR3 nucleotides: TGTGCCAGCAGTTATACCCCTCAACATAGCAATCAGCCCCAGCATTTT. Protein sequence: CASSYTPQHSNQPQHF.

The V call is TRBV14, the J call TRBJ2-3; 8 bases fit TRBD2. The junction had 4 bases not matched to a gene; V was cut back by 0 bases and J by 5 bases. Per germline, CDR1 SGHDN and CDR2 FVKESK. The CDR3 sequence is 15 residues long. Here the CDR3 DNA reads TGTGCCAGCAGCCAAGAAATAGCGGGAAAAGATACGCAGTATTTT. Residues: CASSQEIAGKDTQYF.

Only a few counts were recorded for this clonotype. V and J are TRBV5-1 and TRBJ2-2; D is unclear. Trimming took 2 bases from V and 1 from J, leaving 12 bases between them. This CDR3 has 16 residues. CDR1 is SGHRS, CDR2 YFSETQ, per germline. CDR3: CASSLVMGMNTGELFF. For the CDR3, the DNA is TGCGCCAGCAGCTTAGTGATGGGAATGAACACCGGGGAGCTGTTTTTT.

The chain links TRBV28 to TRBJ2-7; D tentatively reads TRBD1 or TRBD2 (5 bases each). Germline CDR1 is MDHEN and CDR2 is SYDVKM. There are 13 residues in the CDR3. With 2 bases removed from V and 7 bases from J, the gap between germline ends came to 12 bases. As DNA, the CDR3 is TGTGCCAGCAGTTTACCGGGACGTTGGGAGCAGTACGTC. It encodes CASSLPGRWEQYV.

This clonotype was picked up a small number of times. V is TRBV4-2 and J is TRBJ1-2; 7 positions match TRBD1. The V segment lost 3 bases and the J segment 1 base; nucleotides outside the gene matches: 8. The CDR3 length is 16 residues. Per germline, CDR1 LGHNA and CDR2 YNFKEQ. The CDR3 region is CASSHVTGEFNYGYTF. CDR3 in DNA: TGTGCCAGCAGCCATGTAACAGGGGAATTTAACTATGGCTACACCTTC.

This clonotype was counted ten times or more. The chain recombines TRBV20-1 with TRBJ1-2; D unclear. V shed 6 bases and J shed 8 bases, with 10 bases lying between them. This CDR3 comprises 10 residues. Per the germline V gene, CDR1 is DFQATT and CDR2 is SNEGSKA (reference sequence). The CDR3 DNA reads as TGCAGTGCCGGAGAGGAGGGCTACACCTTC. Its translation: CSAGEEGYTF.